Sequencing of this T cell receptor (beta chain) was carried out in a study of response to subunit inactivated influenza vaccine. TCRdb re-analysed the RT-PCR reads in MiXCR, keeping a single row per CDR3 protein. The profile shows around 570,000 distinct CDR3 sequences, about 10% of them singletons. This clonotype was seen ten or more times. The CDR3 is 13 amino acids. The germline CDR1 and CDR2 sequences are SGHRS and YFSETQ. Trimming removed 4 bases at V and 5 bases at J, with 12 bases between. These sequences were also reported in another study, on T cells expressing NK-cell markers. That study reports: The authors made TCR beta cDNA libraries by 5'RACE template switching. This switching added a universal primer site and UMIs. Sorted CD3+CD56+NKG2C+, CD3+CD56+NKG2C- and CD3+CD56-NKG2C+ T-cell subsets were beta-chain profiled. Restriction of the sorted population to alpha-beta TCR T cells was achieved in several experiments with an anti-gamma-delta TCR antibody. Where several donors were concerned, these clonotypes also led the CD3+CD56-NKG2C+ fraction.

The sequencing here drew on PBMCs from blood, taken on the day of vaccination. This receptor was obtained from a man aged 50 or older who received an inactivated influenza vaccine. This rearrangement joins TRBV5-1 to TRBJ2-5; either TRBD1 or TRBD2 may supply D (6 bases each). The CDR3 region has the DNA TGCGCCAGCAGCCCGGGGGCGAGGGAGACCCAGTACTTC. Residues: CASSPGARETQYF.